The 11 T cell receptor beta chains below were found in one sample sequenced in a study of T cell repertoires in cytomegalovirus infection. In TCRdb, the reads were re-called with MiXCR into one record per CDR3 protein. The data show under 350,000 distinct CDR3 sequences, with about 9.1% seen just once and around 2.6% held by the top ten. Sample: PBMCs. Receptor source: a human donor in good health (CMV status not recorded). Some clones in this sample may be carry-over from other donors' samples.

This sequence joins TRBV6-5 and TRBJ2-5; perhaps D is TRBD1 or TRBD2 (7 bases each). Germline V gives CDR1 MNHEY, CDR2 SVGAGI. The CDR3 is 16 amino acids. Trimming took off 0 bases at V and 7 bases at J, with 18 bases between the two ends. Here the CDR3 DNA reads TGTGCCAGCAGTTACTCCTCGGGGGAGGGGGCGGGGACCCAGTACTTC. Amino acids: CASSYSSGEGAGTQYF.

J is TRBJ2-1 and V is TRBV20-1, with TRBD2 identical over 7 bases. CDR1 DFQATT and CDR2 SNEGSKA come from the germline V gene (reference sequence). This CDR3 is 15 amino acids long. The V gene end was trimmed by 0 bases and the J gene end by 9 bases; junction bases not matched to a gene: 11. The CDR3 DNA follows: TGCAGTGCTAGAGATAGCGACGCGGGAGTAACTGAGCAGTTCTTC. Residues: CSARDSDAGVTEQFF.

This clonotype was counted at least ten times. For the CDR3, the DNA is TGTGCCAGCAGTTATCATGGCTACACCTTC. It yields the protein CASSYHGYTF. The chain recombines TRBV12-3 or TRBV12-4 with TRBJ1-2; D gene unclear. V lost 4 bases, J lost 6 bases, and 3 bases lay in between. The CDR3 spans 10 residues.

This clonotype was detected ten times or more. J is TRBJ1-2 and V is TRBV6-5; TRBD1 agrees at 8 bases. The germline V gene has CDR1 MNHEY and CDR2 SVGAGI. Losses at the gene ends were 6 bases for V and 4 bases for J; bases not matched to a gene: 7. The CDR3 spans 14 residues. Written as DNA, the CDR3 is TGTGCCAGCAGCGAAAGGACAGGGCTCTATGGCTACACCTTC. Amino acids: CASSERTGLYGYTF.

This clonotype was recorded at least ten times. DNA of the CDR3: TGTGCCAGCAGACCCCGGGACAGCTTAGGCAATCAGCCCCAGCATTTT. This gives the protein CASRPRDSLGNQPQHF. The chain is built from TRBV2 and TRBJ1-5, with 7 positions matching TRBD1. The junction had 10 bases not matched to a gene; V was cut back by 6 bases and J by 2 bases. The CDR3 length is 16 residues. From germline, CDR1 is SNHLY and CDR2 FYNNEI.

This clonotype was detected ten times or more. The gene calls are TRBV6-2 or TRBV6-3 and TRBJ1-1; the D is unclear. This CDR3 comprises 14 residues. V was shortened by 2 bases and J by 1 base, with 8 bases between the two germline ends. Germline V gene sequence: CDR1 MNHEY, CDR2 SVGEGT. CDR3 in amino acids: CASSYTPPNTEAFF. Here the CDR3 DNA reads TGTGCCAGCAGTTACACACCACCGAACACTGAAGCTTTCTTT.

This clonotype has a count of ten or more. This chain uses TRBV28 with TRBJ2-7; D might be TRBD1 or TRBD2, each matching 5 bases. Germline lookup yields CDR1 MDHEN and CDR2 SYDVKM. The CDR3 length is 13 residues. Trimming removed 7 bases at V and 0 bases at J, with 10 bases between. The CDR3 sequence: CASTGTYSYEQYV. The CDR3 bases are TGTGCCAGCACCGGGACCTACTCCTACGAGCAGTACGTC.

In its sample, this clonotype was seen a few times. The CDR3: CSASLLGANQETQYF. The CDR3 DNA is TGCAGTGCTTCCCTGTTGGGGGCCAACCAAGAGACCCAGTACTTC. The gene calls are TRBV20-1 and TRBJ2-5, with D possibly TRBD1 on 6 matching bases. CDR3 length: 15 residues. V shed 5 bases and J shed 0 bases, with 16 bases lying between them. Germline CDR1 and CDR2: DFQATT and SNEGSKA (reference sequence).

This clonotype was seen repeatedly, ten times or more. The CDR3 bases are TGCAGTGCGACAGACTCTGGGGCCAACGTCCTGACTTTC. The encoded protein is CSATDSGANVLTF. The chain employs TRBV20-1 and TRBJ2-6; the D gene is possibly TRBD1 (5 bases). V lost 6 bases, J lost 0 bases, and 6 bases lay in between. CDR3 length: 13 amino acids. Germline V gene lookup returns CDR1 DFQATT and CDR2 SNEGSKA (reference sequence).

This clonotype was seen many times. The gene calls are TRBV29-1 and TRBJ2-3; D is unresolved. Germline CDR1 and CDR2: SQVTM and ANQGSEA. This CDR3 spans 13 amino acids. Trimming took 7 bases from V and 0 from J, leaving 11 bases between them. The CDR3 DNA reads as TGCAGCGCCCTGAAAGCTAGCACAGATACGCAGTATTTT. Encoded protein: CSALKASTDTQYF.

There are many counts of this clonotype. The V gene is TRBV28, the J gene TRBJ2-5; 7 nucleotides match TRBD2. The CDR3 extends over 15 amino acids. Trimming cost V 6 bases and J 2 bases; bases outside gene matches: 9. The germline V gene has CDR1 MDHEN and CDR2 SYDVKM. CDR3 sequence reads: CASRSTGTIQETQYF. In nucleotides, the CDR3 is TGTGCCAGCAGATCAACCGGGACTATACAAGAGACCCAGTACTTC.